This T cell receptor (beta chain) was sequenced during a study of cytomegalovirus exposure and HLA in healthy donors (dated by TCRdb to the late 2010s). Looking at the study overall: An earlier analysis of several hundred of the donors reported about 290 Gb of sequence data and 100 million to 130 million unique TCR beta sequences from some 180 million T cells. The study was designed to test whether signatures of past pathogen exposure could be identified by cataloging public T cell receptors. In a later genetic analysis, genome-wide SNP genotypes for about 55% of the roughly 700 donors were used, and that subset was treated as a discovery cohort. A few DR-DQ haplotypes were handled as single units for association and clustering because linkage in the cohort was strong. An early release that covered some 640 HLA-typed donors contained approximately 300 gigabases of sequencing data and 75 million to 100 million unique TCR sequences. To predict cytomegalovirus infection status, the study brought together high-throughput TCR immunosequencing, statistical association of individual TCRs with disease status, and machine learning. Besides the first cohort of 550 to 750 subjects, a separate validation cohort made up of over 95 different subjects was used. The later analysis used no new phenotypic data to find candidate immune exposures, relying instead on TCR beta sequences and their occurrence across donors. An earlier analysis of approximately 580 of the donors used high-throughput TCR beta sequencing to judge whether each TCR beta V gene segment behaved as functional or pseudogenic. All discovery cohort repertoires had been generated on a single sequencing platform. The T cell repertoires of 670 or so subjects were profiled by immunosequencing and related to cytomegalovirus serostatus. Among about 410 genotyped donors of the cohort, an average of around 240,000 unique TCR beta nucleotide sequences was sequenced per donor, of which roughly 17% were non-productive. The number of donors typed differed by locus, with 629-630 for A, B, C, DRB1 and DQB1, roughly 520 for DQA1, 600 to 610 for DPA1, and around 460 for DPB1. Among the approximately 400 genotyped donors, about 85% belonged to the genetic ancestry cluster associated with self-reported Caucasian donors. In a later analysis, previously published TCR beta repertoires from more than 500 donors were re-analyzed and high-resolution HLA genotyping was added so that TCR occurrence patterns could be studied. Donor age, sex, ethnicity and CMV serostatus were collected together with the repertoire data. HLA typing included class I and class II loci at four-digit resolution.

CDR1 and CDR2 (SGHTA, FQGNSA) derive from the germline V gene. The CDR3 measures 18 amino acids from cysteine to phenylalanine. Here the CDR3 DNA is all that survives: 54 bases in frame from base 1. V lost 5 bases and J lost 6 bases, and the count of bases not matched to a germline gene is 15. To prepare the library, the immunoSEQ multiplex PCR assay was applied. For the multiplex PCR, a mixture combining 60 forward primers for TCR Vbeta segments and 13 reverse primers for TCR Jbeta segments was used. Amplification of the CDR3 region of rearranged TCR beta genes was performed with a multiplex PCR assay on genomic DNA. The amplified TCR beta libraries were sequenced on the Illumina HiSeq System as 87-base-pair reads. For the original study's pipeline: Across the 670 or so repertoires, a later analysis counted some 80 million unique TCR beta chains, approximately 10 million of which were shared by at least two donors. To remove PCR and sequencing errors, raw reads were error-corrected and collapsed into unique sequences using a nearest-neighbor algorithm that merged closely related sequences. To assign V, D and J gene segments, CDR3 sequences were aligned to IMGT reference sequences. Each retained sequence needed at least a six-nucleotide match to both a V gene segment and a J gene segment. Rearrangements were classified as productive when the CDR3 lacked stop codons and remained in frame with V and J, and all other rearrangements were classified as non-productive. CDR3 was defined according to IMGT convention as the region running from the second conserved V-encoded cysteine to the conserved J-encoded phenylalanine. In an earlier analysis of just under 600 of the donors, sequences lacking an unambiguous match to a single V gene segment were excluded. In an earlier analysis of 450 to 700 of the donors, V segments were called functional above 56.7% productive rearrangements and were called segregating when the between-donor standard deviation exceeded 5%. A statistical classification framework was built for diagnosing cytomegalovirus status from the catalog of TCR beta chain sequences. V and J gene assignment, in a later analysis, came from comparing TCR nucleotide sequences with IMGT/GENE-DB human TR gene sequences. Using the TCRdist pipeline, a later analysis assigned CDR3 sequences along with most-parsimonious VDJ recombination scenarios. In a later analysis, each TCR beta chain was defined by its CDR3 amino acid sequence together with its V-gene family, and reads lacking a unique V-gene family were excluded. In a later analysis, a few hundred highly shared, low-generation-probability nucleotide sequences were removed to address suspected cross-contamination and a sequencing artifact. For each public chain, a later analysis derived a clonal expansion index from normalized ranks of inferred template counts within each repertoire. Generation probabilities in a later analysis came from a VDJ recombination model fitted to out-of-frame rearrangements, and those results were checked against IGoR. Hypergeometric tests were used in a later analysis to score TCR-TCR, TCR-HLA and TCR-CMV co-occurrence, with a repertoire-size bias correction applied to the TCR pairs. A later analysis estimated false discovery rates by permuting HLA or CMV assignments 20 times. In a later analysis, co-occurring TCRs were grouped with DBSCAN, and TCRdist sequence similarity was added when clustering was performed within HLA-allele-positive subsets. Repertoires with fewer than 30,000 or more than 120,000 public chains were left out of co-occurrence clustering, as were five repertoires with anomalous nucleotide sharing. TCRdb re-hosts the immuneACCESS table, in-frame sequences only. Its copies lack some clones; in the studies checked, an unresolved V gene accounts for under half of them, and the cause for the rest is not known. That table is the source of V, J and clone size, and D and trimming were worked out from the DNA. This sample lists about 190,000 clones; less than 85% were detected once. The leading ten clones occupy under 5% of the sample.

General conclusions and limits of the study: In vitro tests confirmed that a few of the cytomegalovirus-associated TCR beta chains recognize cytomegalovirus antigens. In an earlier analysis of a few hundred of the donors, most TCR beta V segments were observed in productive rearrangements about 90% or about 30% of the time, broadly matching IMGT annotations. The authors suggested that the approach could potentially be generalized to other disease states and immunological phenotypes. The cohort was sequenced for TCR beta chains only, and without alpha or paired-chain data the features that could be detected were limited. CMV serostatus was the only immune exposure information available for the cohort. When HLA alleles, especially DR and DQ, strongly co-occurred, TCR associations were difficult to assign to individual alleles. Cytomegalovirus status was reported to be diagnosed by the classifier with high specificity and sensitivity in both the original and validation cohorts. While some public TCRs were present in many individuals, most TCR sequences turned up only very rarely across donors. In a later analysis, most CMV-associated TCR beta chains were found to appear HLA-restricted, with HLA associations seemingly driven largely by CMV exposure. Specific HLA alleles were associated with more than 15,000 TCR beta sequences at a false discovery rate of 0.05 in a later analysis. In a later analysis, several top co-occurrence clusters were reported to appear linked to parvovirus B19, influenza, CMV and Epstein-Barr virus. The 87-base-pair reads could not distinguish some IMGT-functional V segments, including TRBV6-2 and TRBV6-3, so those segments were excluded. The study listed 150 to 200 TCR beta chains as associated with cytomegalovirus. Roughly uniform sequencing depth across donors was assumed in presence/absence analyses, although this assumption may not hold. HLA typing was unavailable for some donors at each locus, so association tests used only the typed subset. V-gene and J-gene trimming of TCR beta chains was associated with a missense DCLRE1C variant in a later genetic analysis, and the association was replicated in an independent cohort. Compared with equally common non-associated chains, HLA-associated TCR beta chains in a later analysis were more clonally expanded and had lower generation probabilities. Correlated functional status among segregating V segments might be attributable to linkage disequilibrium, but an unknown experimental factor could not be ruled out. A later genetic analysis reported fewer N-insertions in productive TCRs among donors in an Asian-associated ancestry cluster than the roughly 700-donor mean. A further reported finding was that TCR beta sequences accurately predicted the HLA-A and HLA-B alleles for most subjects in the first cohort. Because counts were too low, around 17 rarely observed V segments, including chromosome 9 orphons, were left out of the earlier analysis of roughly 600 of the donors. A cluster of highly shared sequence variants was judged likely to represent a technical artifact of the sequencing pipeline. According to a later analysis, TCR association rates differed among HLA loci, with DRB1 alleles showing the most associated TCRs and HLA-C alleles showing the fewest.

Regarding this clone: Its specific antigen is unknown. It has no much larger one-base neighbor in the sample; base qualities were not kept.

The cohort comprised fewer than 700 healthy bone marrow donors. At the time of sampling, every cohort member was nominally healthy, though immune exposures that went unrecorded were likely present. The donor tested CMV seropositive, placing the donor among the 290 or so seropositive members of the cohort. A peripheral blood sample was collected from each donor, and TCR beta sequencing was performed on peripheral blood mononuclear cells. Genomic DNA was extracted from the blood cell samples with the Qiagen DNeasy Blood Extraction Kit. The receptor chain draws on TRBV7-2 and TRBJ2-1, and 11 junction bases match TRBD1. The sample taken for sequencing was PBMCs. The source of this sequence is a young man in good health and CMV-seropositive. The DNA reads TGTGCCAGCAGCATTAATGGCCCAGGACAGGGGGCTGGCAATGAGCAGTTCTTC. Translated, this gives CASSINGPGQGAGNEQFF.